These 9 T cell receptor beta chains came from one sample sequenced in a study of human T cells and chemical hapten exposure. Total RNA was isolated from unfractionated whole blood. Each CDR3 protein gets one entry after TCRdb re-called the 5' RACE reads with MiXCR. The table shows 130,000 or so distinct CDR3 sequences, with around 4.1% occurring only once. The origin of the receptors is a female donor in good health.

The sample holds many counts of this clonotype. V gene TRBV13 combines with J gene TRBJ1-6; TRBD1 is a possible D gene (6 bases). V shed 10 bases and J shed 10 bases, with 17 bases lying between them. The CDR3 has 13 residues. Germline CDR1 is PRHDT and CDR2 is FYEKMQ (reference sequence). CDR3 amino acids: CANLGQCRSPLHF. The CDR3 region has the DNA TGTGCCAACCTTGGACAGTGCCGATCACCCCTCCACTTT.

This clonotype was recorded at least ten times. The gene calls are TRBV29-1 and TRBJ2-1, with D possibly being TRBD2 (6 bases). V was clipped by 5 bases and J by 4 bases, with 12 bases between them. This CDR3 contains 13 residues. CDR1 and CDR2 (germline): SQVTM, ANQGSEA. CDR3 sequence (DNA): TGCAGCGTTATGCGGGGAGGATACAATGAGCAGTTCTTC. It yields the protein CSVMRGGYNEQFF.

This clonotype was counted between two and nine times. The chain recombines TRBV7-9 with TRBJ2-3, with 8 bases matching TRBD2. CDR1 is SEHNR, CDR2 FQNEAQ, per germline (reference sequence). With 5 bases clipped from V and 4 bases from J, the junction kept 8 bases outside the gene matches. This CDR3 region has 15 residues. The CDR3 region is CASSLGLEDADTQYF. The CDR3 coding sequence is TGTGCCAGCAGCCTGGGACTAGAGGACGCAGATACGCAGTATTTT. The full variable domain, rest sourced from reference TRBV7-9 and TRBJ2-3, is DTGVSQNPRHKITKRGQNVTFRCDPISEHNRLYWYRQTLGQGPEFLTYFQNEAQLEKSRLLSDRFSAERPKGSFSTLEIQRTEQGDSAMYLCASSLGLEDADTQYFGPGTRLTVL.

The chain has TRBV20-1 and TRBJ2-3; tentatively, D is TRBD1 (7 bases). The CDR3 is 13 residues long. The germline V gene encodes CDR1 DFQATT and CDR2 SNEGSKA (reference sequence). V shed 3 bases and J shed 5 bases, with 12 bases lying between them. The DNA for the CDR3 is TGCAGTGCTAGTTGGCAGGGGGGAGATACGCAGTATTTT. Translated, it gives CSASWQGGDTQYF.

This clonotype has at least ten counts. V and J are TRBV5-1 and TRBJ2-7; tentatively, D is TRBD2 (7 bases). In germline, CDR1 is SGHRS, CDR2 YFSETQ. The V gene lost 6 bases and the J gene lost 3 bases, with 16 bases spanning the gap. This CDR3 is built from 14 residues. CDR3 sequence reads: CASKRDTLFYEQYF. Here the CDR3 DNA reads TGCGCCAGCAAGCGGGACACTCTCTTCTACGAGCAGTACTTC.

This clonotype was recorded a few times. The chain recombines TRBV7-9 with TRBJ2-5; unclear D gene. The CDR3 runs 15 residues. V lost 5 bases, J lost 3 bases, and 16 bases lay in between. CDR1 is SEHNR, CDR2 FQNEAQ, per germline (reference sequence). CDR3 amino acids: CASSEDTLEKETQYF. The CDR3 coding sequence is TGTGCCAGCAGCGAAGATACGCTTGAGAAAGAGACCCAGTACTTC.

This clonotype occurred many times. This rearrangement joins TRBV29-1 to TRBJ1-1; D is ambiguous. V was cut by 7 bases and J by 0 bases, with 12 bases left in between. The CDR3 length is 13 residues. Germline-derived CDR1 and CDR2 are SQVTM and ANQGSEA. The CDR3 loop reads CSALHSLNTEAFF. The CDR3 DNA is TGCAGCGCCCTTCACAGCCTGAACACTGAAGCTTTCTTT.

With respect to this clonotype: This may arise from a read error, as a much more abundant clone is one base away. V gene TRBV6-5 combines with J gene TRBJ1-1; the D gene is possibly TRBD1 (5 bases). In germline, CDR1 is MNHEY, CDR2 SVGAGI. V lost 5 bases to trimming and J lost 1 base, with 11 bases between them. The length of the CDR3 is 14 residues. The CDR3 sequence is CASSRTRRNTEAFF. CDR3 sequence (DNA): TGTGCCAGCAGTCGGACACGACGGAACACTGAAGCTTTCTTT.

This clonotype was seen many times. Germline is not matched at one junction end, which may reflect a read error. This sequence joins TRBV12-3 or TRBV12-4 and TRBJ1-3; the match to TRBD1 covers 7 bases. This CDR3 region has 16 residues. CDR3 in DNA: TGTGCAAGCAGTTTAGCCCTAAACAGGGGCAGGAACACCATATATTTT. This sequence encodes CASSLALNRGRNTIYF.